The rows below give T cell receptor beta chains drawn from one sample of a study of molecular identifiers for immune sequencing clone quantification. TCRdb processed the PCR reads anew with MiXCR; each CDR3 protein has one entry. The sample shows 600,000 to 650,000 distinct CDR3 sequences, 20% of them seen only once. The sequencing input was naive CD8+ T cells from blood, with Jurkat cell RNA spiked in. These receptors all stem from a human donor in good health. Some libraries in this study had Jurkat cell RNA spiked in. The CDR3 runs from the conserved cysteine through the conserved F or W. The D gene is left open where the match is weak. The size of a clone is reported for some rows only, either as once, few or many, or as a class for expanded clones.

TRBJ2-1	many	TRBV11-2	TRBD2	CASSLVFSGGADEQFF	TGTGCCAGCAGCTTAGTTTTCAGCGGGGGGGCCGATGAGCAGTTCTTC
TRBJ1-2	NA	TRBV5-6	TRBD1	CASSLGAGGSPDYGYTF	TGTGCCAGCAGCTTAGGGGCAGGGGGTTCCCCTGACTATGGCTACACCTTC
TRBJ1-1	many	TRBV6-6	NA	CASSASEGGEAFF	TGTGCCAGCAGTGCCTCGGAGGGAGGTGAAGCTTTCTTT
TRBJ2-7	NA	TRBV28	NA	CASSLFPRVSGYEQYF	TGTGCCAGCAGTTTATTTCCCCGGGTCTCGGGCTACGAGCAGTACTTC
TRBJ2-2	many	TRBV6-5	TRBD2	CASSYSSGALELAGLSGELFF	TGTGCCAGCAGTTACTCGTCAGGGGCGCTGGAACTAGCGGGATTGTCCGGGGAGCTGTTTTTT
TRBJ1-1	few	TRBV2	NA	CASIGQSNTEAFF	TGTGCCAGCATTGGACAGAGTAACACTGAAGCTTTCTTT
TRBJ1-1	NA	TRBV3-1	NA	CASSRSIGLGTEAFF	TGTGCCAGCAGCCGCTCCATAGGGCTCGGCACTGAAGCTTTCTTT
TRBJ1-2	NA	TRBV7-9	NA	CASSLQTGSPYGYTF	TGTGCCAGCAGCCTTCAAACAGGGTCCCCCTATGGCTACACCTTC
TRBJ1-1	many	TRBV12-3/TRBV12-4	NA	CASSMDGGGTEAFF	TGTGCCAGCAGTATGGACGGAGGAGGCACTGAAGCTTTCTTT
TRBJ2-2	many	TRBV20-1	NA	CSARRSSENTGELFF	TGCAGTGCTAGAAGATCTAGCGAGAACACCGGGGAGCTGTTTTTT
TRBJ2-3	NA	TRBV7-9	TRBD2	CASSFPWTSGTDTQYF	TGTGCCAGCAGCTTCCCATGGACTAGCGGGACAGATACGCAGTATTTT
TRBJ1-1	many	TRBV7-9	NA	CASSLTFGNTEAFF	TGTGCCAGCAGCTTAACGTTCGGGAACACTGAAGCTTTCTTT
TRBJ2-7	many	TRBV7-9	TRBD1	CASSSTPGTGDEQYF	TGTGCCAGCAGCTCCACCCCCGGGACAGGGGACGAGCAGTACTTC
TRBJ2-3	many	TRBV5-1	NA	CASSLVGDTTDTQYF	TGCGCCAGCAGCTTGGTTGGGGACACCACAGATACGCAGTATTTT
TRBJ2-3	few	TRBV11-2	NA	CASSSTAASTDTQYF	TGTGCCAGCAGCTCGACAGCAGCTAGCACAGATACGCAGTATTTT
TRBJ2-3	NA	TRBV9	TRBD2	CASSVFTSASTDTQYF	TGTGCCAGCAGCGTCTTTACTAGCGCATCCACAGATACGCAGTATTTT
TRBJ2-2	NA	TRBV6-5	TRBD1	CASKGPRGGPTGELFF	TGTGCCAGCAAAGGTCCTCGAGGGGGCCCCACCGGGGAGCTGTTTTTT
TRBJ2-3	many	TRBV11-2	TRBD2	CASSSHGGRRGGPDTQYF	TGTGCCAGCAGCTCCCATGGGGGTCGGCGGGGGGGCCCAGATACGCAGTATTTT